This passage covers 21 T cell receptor beta chains from one sample sequenced in a study of shared clonotypes between healthy human individuals. The protocol was immunoSEQ multiplex PCR, while the TCRdb copy is restricted to in-frame clones and leaves out a portion. This table has a few million clones, 90% to 95% appearing once. Material: naive CD4+ T cells sorted from blood. Documented subset: CD45RA+ positively selected. The receptors were gathered from a man between 18 and 35 years old in good health.

The chain carries TRBV6-1 and TRBJ2-7; 7 bases match TRBD2. This CDR3 has 15 amino acids. Losses at the gene ends were 6 bases for V and 2 bases for J; bases not matched to a gene: 10. Germline V gives CDR1 MNHNS, CDR2 SASEGT. The CDR3 spells CASRVGSGVAYEQYF. The CDR3 DNA is TGTGCCAGCAGGGTCGGCAGCGGGGTGGCCTACGAGCAGTACTTC.

The V and J genes are TRBV5-6 and TRBJ2-3; TRBD1 matches 7 bases. With 1 base clipped from V and 4 bases from J, the junction kept 6 bases outside the gene matches. There are 15 residues in the CDR3. Germline CDR1 reads SGHDT; CDR2 reads YYEEEE. DNA for the CDR3: TGTGCCAGCAGCTTGCAGGTTACAGGGGCAGATACGCAGTATTTT. Protein sequence: CASSLQVTGADTQYF.

The table lists this clone with a few counts. Distinct nucleotide sequences in the sample also encode this CDR3. This rearrangement joins TRBV30 to TRBJ1-5, with D hard to call. The germline V and J ends were trimmed by 1 base and 2 bases, with 6 bases remaining between them. The CDR3 contains 13 residues. In germline, CDR1 is GTSNPN, CDR2 SVGIG (reference sequence). CDR3: CAWSDQGNQPQHF. In nucleotides, the CDR3 is TGTGCCTGGAGTGACCAGGGCAATCAGCCCCAGCATTTT.

Comment on this clone: The same CDR3 arises from other DNA sequences in this sample as well. The chain has TRBV30 and TRBJ1-6, with TRBD1 matching 9 bases. Trimming cost V 5 bases and J 6 bases; bases outside gene matches: 2. The CDR3 is 13 amino acids. Germline CDR1 and CDR2: GTSNPN and SVGIG (reference sequence). The CDR3 DNA is TGTGCCTGGGGGACAGGGAGTAATTCACCCCTCCACTTT. Protein sequence: CAWGTGSNSPLHF.

The chain carries TRBV28 and TRBJ2-6, with no clear D. Trimming cost V 3 bases and J 2 bases, with 5 bases left between them. Looked up from germline, CDR1 is MDHEN and CDR2 is SYDVKM. This CDR3 spans 14 amino acids. CDR3 DNA sequence: TGTGCCAGCAGTTTTTCGGCTGGGGCCAACGTCCTGACTTTC. The encoded protein is CASSFSAGANVLTF.

The rearrangement uses TRBV19 and TRBJ2-3, with a possible D match to TRBD2 (6 bases). The germline gives CDR1 LNHDA, CDR2 SQIVND (reference sequence). The V gene lost 1 base and the J gene lost 2 bases, with 13 bases spanning the gap. This CDR3 is built from 16 residues. CDR3 sequence: CASSIGNGGVTDTQYF. The DNA for the CDR3 is TGTGCCAGTAGTATAGGGAACGGAGGGGTCACAGATACGCAGTATTTT.

This rearrangement joins TRBV25-1 to TRBJ1-5, with 7 bases identical to TRBD1. The CDR3 has 14 amino acids. CDR1 and CDR2 (germline): MGHDK, SYGVNS. The J segment lost 10 bases and the V segment lost 6 bases, leaving 12 bases of the junction unmatched. Written as DNA, the CDR3 is TGTGCCAGCAGCCAGGGGGGGTCGGGAAAACCCCAGCATTTT. Its translation: CASSQGGSGKPQHF.

The gene calls are TRBV28 and TRBJ2-5; TRBD1 matches at 7 bases. Looked up from germline, CDR1 is MDHEN and CDR2 is SYDVKM. The CDR3 is 16 residues long. Trimming removed 6 bases from V and 5 bases from J; junction bases left unmatched: 15. CDR3 bases: TGTGCCAGCAGGGACCCTGTCACAGGGGTTCTGGAGACCCAGTACTTC. This gives the protein CASRDPVTGVLETQYF.

The chain joins TRBV7-2 to TRBJ2-1; 7 positions match TRBD1. This CDR3 has 11 amino acids. After removal of 6 bases from V and 8 bases from J, the junction contained 1 base not matched to a gene. The germline CDR1 and CDR2 sequences are SGHTA and FQGNSA. The CDR3 region has the DNA TGTGCCAGCAGAGGGGGCGATGAGCAGTTCTTC. Translating gives CASRGGDEQFF.

This clone was picked up one time. This rearrangement joins TRBV9 to TRBJ2-7; a possible D gene is TRBD1 (5 bases). CDR3 length: 14 amino acids. Germline lookup yields CDR1 SGDLS and CDR2 YYNGEE. V lost 0 bases and J lost 6, with 13 bases in between. CDR3 sequence reads: CASSVGPTVLEQYF. In DNA, the CDR3 is TGTGCCAGCAGCGTAGGACCGACAGTTCTCGAGCAGTACTTC.

The chain joins TRBV6-5 to TRBJ2-5, with D unclear. Deletions cut 2 bases from V and 2 bases from J, with 12 bases between. The CDR3 totals 15 residues. Germline CDR1 is MNHEY and CDR2 is SVGAGI. The CDR3 spells CASSYGQTLQETQYF. CDR3 bases: TGTGCCAGCAGTTACGGGCAGACTCTGCAAGAGACCCAGTACTTC.

This clone was counted once. The J gene is TRBJ2-5, the V gene TRBV6-5, with a weak D call TRBD1 (5 bases). The J call may be mistaken, given a closer DNA end match to TRBJ2-7. This CDR3 contains 15 residues. CDR1 and CDR2 from the germline V gene are MNHEY and SVGAGI. In DNA, the CDR3 is TGTGCCAGCAGTTACTCGGGTAGGGGCTCCTACGAGCAGTACTTC. Encoded protein: CASSYSGRGSYEQYF.

The CDR3 coding sequence is TGTGCCAGCAAGACCCTGAGGAACACTGAAGCTTTCTTT. Amino acid sequence: CASKTLRNTEAFF. The V gene is TRBV2, the J gene TRBJ1-1; the D is unclear. The CDR3 has 13 residues. The germline CDR1 and CDR2 sequences are SNHLY and FYNNEI. Between the trimmed V and J ends, which lost 7 bases and 1 base, there was a span of 10 bases.

The V and J genes are TRBV10-3 and TRBJ1-1; D remains ambiguous. V was shortened by 8 bases and J by 2 bases, with 9 bases between the two germline ends. Germline V CDR1 and CDR2: ENHRY, SYGVKD. The CDR3 has 12 residues. The chain's CDR3 is CAIGFLNTEAFF. The DNA of the CDR3 is TGTGCCATCGGGTTCCTTAACACTGAAGCTTTCTTT.

V is TRBV6-6 and J is TRBJ1-1; unclear D gene. In germline, CDR1 is MNHNY, CDR2 SVGAGI (reference sequence). V dropped 2 bases and J dropped 5 bases, with 6 bases sitting between them. This CDR3 region has 12 residues. The chain's CDR3 is CASSYARTEAFF. In DNA form, the CDR3 reads TGTGCCAGCAGTTACGCGAGGACTGAAGCTTTCTTT.

This chain connects TRBV6-6 to TRBJ2-7, with 9 bases matching TRBD1. The V and J ends lost 4 bases and 3 bases, in that order; junction bases with no gene match: 4. This CDR3 has 14 residues. Per the germline V gene, CDR1 is MNHNY and CDR2 is SVGAGI (reference sequence). The CDR3 here is CASSFETGGYEQYF. CDR3 DNA sequence: TGTGCCAGCAGTTTTGAGACAGGGGGCTACGAGCAGTACTTC.

This chain uses TRBV10-3 with TRBJ2-4; the match to TRBD1 covers 7 bases. The CDR3 is made up of 13 amino acids. Germline V lookup: CDR1 ENHRY, CDR2 SYGVKD. V shed 7 bases, J shed 10 bases, and the junction held 10 bases outside the gene matches. The CDR3, as DNA: TGTGCCATCAACGAGGGACAGAATTTAATTCAGTACTTC. This gives the protein CAINEGQNLIQYF.

Comment on this clone: Sequence at one end of the junction differs from germline and may be a read error. The chain links TRBV10-3 to TRBJ1-1; 8 bases line up with TRBD1. This CDR3 has 14 residues. CDR1 is ENHRY, CDR2 SYGVKD, per germline. The CDR3 region is CANSPGTGRDEAFF. In DNA, the CDR3 is TGTGCCAACAGTCCCGGGACAGGTCGCGATGAAGCTTTCTTT.

This chain uses TRBV6-1 with TRBJ1-3; the D is unclear. The CDR3 extends over 15 amino acids. Trimming left V 10 bases short and J 0 bases short, with 16 bases between. CDR1 is MNHNS, CDR2 SASEGT, per germline. The CDR3 region is CATNLEGNSGNTIYF. For the CDR3, the DNA is TGTGCCACCAACCTTGAAGGGAACTCTGGAAACACCATATATTTT.

The V and J genes are TRBV5-1 and TRBJ1-1; tentative D call: TRBD1 (6 bases). V lost 6 bases and J lost 1, with 22 bases in between. CDR3 size: 17 residues. Germline values: CDR1 SGHRS, CDR2 YFSETQ. The CDR3 loop is CASTEGQPGKGNTEAFF. CDR3 coding DNA: TGCGCCAGCACAGAAGGACAGCCCGGGAAGGGGAACACTGAAGCTTTCTTT.

A few counts support this clone. The chain has TRBV10-3 and TRBJ1-1, with 9 bases lining up with TRBD1. Germline V lookup: CDR1 ENHRY, CDR2 SYGVKD. The CDR3 totals 14 residues. The V gene end was trimmed by 5 bases and the J gene end by 1 base; junction bases not matched to a gene: 2. CDR3 bases: TGTGCCATCAGTCGGACAGGGGAGAACACTGAAGCTTTCTTT. Protein sequence: CAISRTGENTEAFF.